These 13 T cell receptor beta chains share one sample of origin, sequenced in a study of tumor-infiltrating lymphocytes in primary liver carcinoma. Unsorted whole blood supplied the RNA, and germline DNA was extracted too. A primer matching the constant region was used to make TCR beta cDNA from 500 to 650 ng of total RNA. ARM-PCR was slightly modified, and three nested multiplex PCR rounds with it gave rise to the TCR beta libraries. A C-beta reverse primer and TRBV1-TRBV30 forward primers served in each of the first two PCR rounds, at approximately 10 cycles apiece. TCRdb re-derived calls from the multiplex PCR reads in MiXCR, one entry per CDR3 protein. The repertoire holds about 310,000 distinct CDR3 sequences, about 60% seen once, with 9% to 10% in the top ten. Material for sequencing was peripheral blood. The receptors shown here come from a middle-aged man with primary liver carcinoma and hepatitis B virus infection.

With respect to this clonotype: This may be a read error, as it is one base from a much larger clone. This chain uses TRBV7-8 with TRBJ2-1; D gene ambiguous. The CDR3 sequence is 13 residues long. Germline CDR1 is SGHVS and CDR2 is FQNEAQ. The CDR3 nucleotides are TGTGCCAGCAGCTCTCGACTCGTCAATGTGCAGTTCTTC. Its protein product is CASSSRLVNVQFF.

This clonotype has only a few counts. One end of the junction fails to match germline, which may point to a read error. This chain links TRBV11-2 with TRBJ2-3; D is possibly TRBD1 (6 bases). The germline V gene has CDR1 SGHAT and CDR2 FQNNGV. This CDR3 comprises 16 residues. The CDR3 reads CVSSRRSTGNTDTQCF. As DNA, the CDR3 is TGTGTCAGCAGCAGAAGAAGTACAGGGAACACAGATACGCAGTGCTTT.

A remark on this clonotype: This may arise from a read error, as a much more abundant clone is one base away. J is TRBJ2-1 and V is TRBV5-4; D is unresolved. The CDR3 sequence is 14 residues long. CDR1 and CDR2 from the germline V gene are SGHNT and YYREEE (reference sequence). Here the CDR3 reads CAISPRARTNEQFF. CDR3 coding DNA: TGTGCCATCAGCCCCCGGGCCCGCACGAATGAGCAGTTCTTC.

With respect to this clonotype: A read error may be the cause here, since a much bigger clone is one base away. The CDR3 region is CASSKDPGHYLPSGANALTF. Here the CDR3 DNA reads TGTGCCAGCAGTAAAGATCCGGGACATTATCTACCATCTGGGGCCAACGCCCTGACTTTC. The rearrangement uses TRBV6-2 or TRBV6-3 and TRBJ2-6; weak D call: TRBD1 (6 bases). Looked up from germline, CDR1 is MNHEY and CDR2 is SVGEGT. This CDR3 is 20 amino acids long.

A word on this clonotype: A much larger clone is a single base away; this may be a read error. The rearrangement joins TRBV6-5 to TRBJ2-5, with 7 bases matching TRBD2. There are 14 residues in the CDR3. CDR1 is MNHEY, CDR2 SVGAGI, per germline. Germline trimming cut 2 bases from V and 7 bases from J; bases unmatched to any gene: 7. Here the CDR3 reads CASSYLGGRVTQYF. The CDR3 DNA is TGTGCCAGCAGTTACCTCGGGGGGAGGGTGACCCAGTACTTC.

The sample holds a few counts of this clonotype. The chain uses TRBV5-1 and TRBJ2-5; 7 nucleotides line up with TRBD1. J gave up 3 bases and V 5 bases, and 10 bases lay outside the gene matches. This CDR3 is 15 amino acids long. Germline V CDR1 and CDR2: SGHRS, YFSETQ. This CDR3 is CASSDPSTGEETQYF. The CDR3 DNA reads TGCGCCAGCAGTGATCCATCAACAGGGGAAGAGACCCAGTACTTC.

Of note for this clonotype: This may come from a read error, since a much larger clone is one base off. V gene TRBV10-3 combines with J gene TRBJ1-5, with 7 bases lining up with TRBD1. The CDR3 loop spans 13 amino acids. Germline loops: CDR1 ENHRY, CDR2 SYGVKD. The CDR3 DNA sequence: TGTGCCATCAGCATAACAGGGGATCAGCCCCGGCATTTT. It codes for CAISITGDQPRHF.

Note on this clonotype: Possible read error: a much larger clone is one base away. V is TRBV6-2 or TRBV6-3 and J is TRBJ1-6; no definite D call. The CDR3 extends over 13 amino acids. Germline CDR1 MNHEY, CDR2 SVGEGT. The CDR3 here is CPSHDGLDSPLHF. The CDR3 region has the DNA TGTCCCAGCCATGACGGGTTGGATTCACCCCTCCACTTT.

Concerning this clonotype: A much larger clone differs by one base, so this may be a read error. This chain connects TRBV11-2 to TRBJ2-1; possible D gene TRBD1, 6 bases. This CDR3 contains 13 residues. V lost 7 bases, J lost 7 bases, and 14 bases lay in between. Germline V gives CDR1 SGHAT, CDR2 FQNNGV. CDR3 loop: CASNLNRGNEQFF. Here the CDR3 DNA reads TGTGCCAGCAACCTTAATAGGGGGAATGAGCAGTTCTTC.

On this clonotype itself: This may arise from a read error, as a much more abundant clone is one base away. The chain combines TRBV4-2 with TRBJ2-2; 9 nucleotides line up with TRBD2. This CDR3 region has 17 residues. The trim removed 1 base at V and 1 base at J, leaving 4 bases unmatched. Germline CDR1 and CDR2: LGHNA and YNFKEQ. CDR3 region: CASSQVASGMNTGELFF. CDR3 in DNA: TGTGCCAGCAGCCAAGTGGCTAGCGGGATGAACACCGGGGAGCTGTTTTTT.

For this clonotype: A much larger clone is a single base away; this may be a read error. This chain links TRBV29-1 with TRBJ1-3; D call uncertain. From germline, CDR1 is SQVTM and CDR2 ANQGSEA. V lost 6 bases and J 1 base, leaving 13 bases between the germline ends. The CDR3 sequence is 14 residues long. The CDR3 loop is CSVNSLESGNTIYF. The CDR3 DNA reads TGCAGCGTCAATTCGTTGGAATCTGGAAACACCATATATTTT.

This clonotype was observed at least ten times. This chain connects TRBV29-1 to TRBJ2-1; 9 bases line up with TRBD2. CDR3 length equals 12 residues. Germline V gives CDR1 SQVTM, CDR2 ANQGSEA. Here the CDR3 reads CTCSGSWDEQFF. CDR3 DNA: TGCACGTGTAGCGGGAGTTGGGATGAGCAGTTCTTC.

Points on this clonotype: Being one base from a much bigger clone, this may be a read error. This chain links TRBV11-2 with TRBJ2-7, with 14 bases aligning to TRBD2. Germline V lookup: CDR1 SGHAT, CDR2 FQNNGV. Trimming at V came to 6 bases and at J to 2 bases, leaving 6 bases not matched to a gene. The length of the CDR3 is 16 residues. DNA for the CDR3: TGTGCCAGCAGATACGGACTAGCGGGAGGCCCCTACGAGCAGTACTTC. This encodes CASRYGLAGGPYEQYF.